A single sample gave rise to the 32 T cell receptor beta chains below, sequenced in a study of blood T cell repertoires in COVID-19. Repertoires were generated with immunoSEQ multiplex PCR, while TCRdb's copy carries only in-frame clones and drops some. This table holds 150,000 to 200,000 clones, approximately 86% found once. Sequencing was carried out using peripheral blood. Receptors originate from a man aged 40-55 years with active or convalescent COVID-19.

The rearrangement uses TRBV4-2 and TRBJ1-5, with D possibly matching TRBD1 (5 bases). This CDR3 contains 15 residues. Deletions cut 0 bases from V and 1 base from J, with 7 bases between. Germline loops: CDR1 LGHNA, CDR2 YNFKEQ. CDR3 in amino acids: CASSQEEGSNQPQHF. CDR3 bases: TGTGCCAGCAGCCAAGAGGAGGGGAGCAATCAGCCCCAGCATTTT.

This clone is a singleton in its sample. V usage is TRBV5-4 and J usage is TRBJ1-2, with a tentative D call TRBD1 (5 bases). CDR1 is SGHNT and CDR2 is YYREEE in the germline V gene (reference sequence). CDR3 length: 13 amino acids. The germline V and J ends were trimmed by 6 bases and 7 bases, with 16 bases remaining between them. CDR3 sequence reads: CASTYREGVGYTF. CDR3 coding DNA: TGTGCCAGCACCTATAGGGAAGGGGTTGGCTACACCTTC.

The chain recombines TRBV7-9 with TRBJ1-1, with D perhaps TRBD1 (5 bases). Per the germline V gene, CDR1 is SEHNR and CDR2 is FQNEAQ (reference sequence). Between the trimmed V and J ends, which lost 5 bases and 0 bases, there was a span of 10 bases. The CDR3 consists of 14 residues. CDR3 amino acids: CASSPSGVNTEAFF. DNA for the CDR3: TGTGCCAGCAGCCCTTCGGGGGTGAACACTGAAGCTTTCTTT.

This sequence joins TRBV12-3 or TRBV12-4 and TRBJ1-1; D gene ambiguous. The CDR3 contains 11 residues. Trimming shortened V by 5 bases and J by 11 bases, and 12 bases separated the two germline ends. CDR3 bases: TGTGCCAGCAGTCTGCTGGGCGAGGCTTTCTTT. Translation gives CASSLLGEAFF.

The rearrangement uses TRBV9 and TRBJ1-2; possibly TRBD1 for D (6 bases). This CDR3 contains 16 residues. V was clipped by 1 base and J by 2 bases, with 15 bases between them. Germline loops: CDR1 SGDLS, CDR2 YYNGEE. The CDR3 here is CASSVQSGAVNYGYTF. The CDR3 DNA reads TGTGCCAGCAGCGTACAATCAGGGGCCGTAAACTATGGCTACACCTTC.

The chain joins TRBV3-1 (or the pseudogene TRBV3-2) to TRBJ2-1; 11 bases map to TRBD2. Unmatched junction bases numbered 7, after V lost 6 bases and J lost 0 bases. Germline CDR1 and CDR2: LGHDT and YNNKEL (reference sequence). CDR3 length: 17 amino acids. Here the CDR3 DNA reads TGTGCCAGCAGAGACGGGACTAGCGGACCCTCCTACAATGAGCAGTTCTTC. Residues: CASRDGTSGPSYNEQFF.

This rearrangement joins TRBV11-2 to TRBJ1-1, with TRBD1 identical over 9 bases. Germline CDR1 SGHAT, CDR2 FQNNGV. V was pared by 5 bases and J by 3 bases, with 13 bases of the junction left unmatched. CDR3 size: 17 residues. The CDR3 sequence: CASSPYGTGRSYTEAFF. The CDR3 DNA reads TGTGCCAGCAGCCCTTACGGGACAGGGAGAAGTTACACTGAAGCTTTCTTT.

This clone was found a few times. The CDR3 here is CASSSNTGGSTEAFF. The CDR3 DNA follows: TGTGCCAGCAGCTCAAATACAGGGGGGAGCACTGAAGCTTTCTTT. The chain recombines TRBV7-6 with TRBJ1-1; TRBD1 matches 8 bases. The CDR3 has 15 amino acids. V lost 4 bases and J lost 4; bases outside the gene matches: 8. From germline, CDR1 is SGHVS and CDR2 FNYEAQ.

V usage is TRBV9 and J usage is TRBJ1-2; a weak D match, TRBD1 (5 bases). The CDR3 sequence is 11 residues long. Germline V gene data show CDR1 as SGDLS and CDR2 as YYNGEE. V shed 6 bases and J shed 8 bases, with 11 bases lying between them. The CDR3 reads CASNGRGGYTF. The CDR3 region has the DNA TGTGCCAGCAACGGGCGGGGCGGCTACACCTTC.

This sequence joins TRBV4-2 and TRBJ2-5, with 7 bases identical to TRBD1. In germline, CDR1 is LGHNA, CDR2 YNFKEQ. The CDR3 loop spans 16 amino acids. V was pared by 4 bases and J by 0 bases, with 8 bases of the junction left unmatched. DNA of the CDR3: TGTGCCAGCAGCCCGTCCTCGGGACAGAACCAAGAGACCCAGTACTTC. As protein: CASSPSSGQNQETQYF.

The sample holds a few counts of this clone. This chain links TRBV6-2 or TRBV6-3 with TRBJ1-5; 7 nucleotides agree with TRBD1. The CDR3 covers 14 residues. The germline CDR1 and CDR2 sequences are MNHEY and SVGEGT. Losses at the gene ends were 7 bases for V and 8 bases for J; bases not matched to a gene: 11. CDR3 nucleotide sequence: TGTGCCAGCACCCCCGAGGGGGCAATCAAGCCCCAGCATTTT. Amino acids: CASTPEGAIKPQHF.

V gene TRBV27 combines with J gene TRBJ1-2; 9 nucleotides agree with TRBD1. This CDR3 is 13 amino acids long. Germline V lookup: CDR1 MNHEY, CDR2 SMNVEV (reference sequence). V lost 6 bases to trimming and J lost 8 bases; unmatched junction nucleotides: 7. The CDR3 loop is CASRRTGESGYTF. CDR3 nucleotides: TGTGCCAGCAGGAGGACAGGGGAGAGCGGCTACACCTTC.

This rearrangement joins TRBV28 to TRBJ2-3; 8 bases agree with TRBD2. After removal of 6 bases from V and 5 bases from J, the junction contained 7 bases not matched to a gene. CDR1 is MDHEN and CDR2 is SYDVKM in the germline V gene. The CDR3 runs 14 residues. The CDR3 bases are TGTGCCAGCAGCCCCGGACTAGCAGGAGATACGCAGTATTTT. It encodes CASSPGLAGDTQYF.

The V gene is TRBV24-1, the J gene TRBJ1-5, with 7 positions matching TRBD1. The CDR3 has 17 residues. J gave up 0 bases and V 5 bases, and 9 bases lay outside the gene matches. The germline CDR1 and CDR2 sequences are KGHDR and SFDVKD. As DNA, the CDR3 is TGTGCCACCAGTGCCGCCCGACAGGGTCTTAGCAATCAGCCCCAGCATTTT. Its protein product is CATSAARQGLSNQPQHF.

CDR3 sequence (DNA): TGTGCCTGGAGCGTGGGCCGGGACATATCTGGCTACACCTTC. This codes for CAWSVGRDISGYTF. V and J are TRBV30 and TRBJ1-2; TRBD1 might be the D (6 bases). This CDR3 region has 14 residues. Trimming stripped 3 bases from V and 7 bases from J, with 18 bases between. Looked up from germline, CDR1 is GTSNPN and CDR2 is SVGIG (reference sequence).

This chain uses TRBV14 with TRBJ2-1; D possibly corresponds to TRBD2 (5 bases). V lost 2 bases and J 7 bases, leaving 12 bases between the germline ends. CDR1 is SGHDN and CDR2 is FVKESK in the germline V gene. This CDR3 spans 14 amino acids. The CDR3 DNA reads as TGTGCCAGCAGCCAACGAATACTAGTGAATGAGCAGTTCTTC. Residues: CASSQRILVNEQFF.

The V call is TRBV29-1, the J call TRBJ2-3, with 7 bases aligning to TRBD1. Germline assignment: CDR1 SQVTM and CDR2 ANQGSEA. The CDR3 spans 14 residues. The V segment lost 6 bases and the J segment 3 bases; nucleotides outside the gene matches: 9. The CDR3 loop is CSVQYRTGTDTQYF. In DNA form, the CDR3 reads TGCAGCGTCCAGTACCGGACAGGTACAGATACGCAGTATTTT.

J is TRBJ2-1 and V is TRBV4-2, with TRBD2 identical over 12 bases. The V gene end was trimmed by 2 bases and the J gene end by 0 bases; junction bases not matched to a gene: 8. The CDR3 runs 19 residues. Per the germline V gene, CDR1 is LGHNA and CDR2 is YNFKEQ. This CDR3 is CASSQRGLAGGNSYNEQFF. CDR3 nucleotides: TGTGCCAGCAGCCAACGGGGGCTAGCGGGGGGGAACTCCTACAATGAGCAGTTCTTC.

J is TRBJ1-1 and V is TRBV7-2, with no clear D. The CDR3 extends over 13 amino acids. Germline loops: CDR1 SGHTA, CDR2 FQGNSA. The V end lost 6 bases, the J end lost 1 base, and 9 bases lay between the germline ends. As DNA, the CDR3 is TGTGCCAGCAGGCCACAGCCGAACACTGAAGCTTTCTTT. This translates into CASRPQPNTEAFF.

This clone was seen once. The CDR3 DNA follows: TGTGCCAGCAGCTTCGGGGGGGCCTACGAGCAGTACTTC. Protein product: CASSFGGAYEQYF. The J gene is TRBJ2-7, the V gene TRBV11-3, with TRBD2 matching 8 bases. Trimming at V came to 3 bases and at J to 2 bases, leaving 0 bases not matched to a gene. The CDR3 runs to 13 residues. Germline assignment: CDR1 SGHNT and CDR2 YENEEA. Complete variable domain (other parts from reference TRBV11-3 and TRBJ2-7): EAGVVQSPRYKIIEKKQPVAFWCNPISGHNTLYWYLQNLGQGPELLIRYENEEAVDDSQLPKDRFSAERLKGVDSTLKIQPAELGDSAVYLCASSFGGAYEQYFGPGTRLTVT.

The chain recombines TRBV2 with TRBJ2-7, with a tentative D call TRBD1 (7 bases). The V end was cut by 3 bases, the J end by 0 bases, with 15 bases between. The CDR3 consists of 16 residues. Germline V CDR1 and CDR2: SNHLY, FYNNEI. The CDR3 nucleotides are TGTGCCAGCAGTGAGGGGGGACAGCATCTCTCCTACGAGCAGTACTTC. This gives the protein CASSEGGQHLSYEQYF.

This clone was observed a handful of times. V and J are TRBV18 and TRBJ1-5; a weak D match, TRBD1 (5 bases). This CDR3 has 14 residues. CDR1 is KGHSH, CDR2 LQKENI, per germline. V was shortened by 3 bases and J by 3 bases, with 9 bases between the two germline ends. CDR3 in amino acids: CASSPTEDNQPQHF. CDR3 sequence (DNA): TGTGCCAGCTCACCGACAGAAGACAATCAGCCCCAGCATTTT.

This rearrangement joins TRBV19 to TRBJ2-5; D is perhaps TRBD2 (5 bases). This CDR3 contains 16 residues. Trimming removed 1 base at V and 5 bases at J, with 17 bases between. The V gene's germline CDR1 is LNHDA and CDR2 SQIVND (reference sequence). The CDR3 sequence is CASSIAWASWRETQYF. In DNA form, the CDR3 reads TGTGCCAGTAGTATAGCTTGGGCTAGCTGGCGGGAGACCCAGTACTTC.

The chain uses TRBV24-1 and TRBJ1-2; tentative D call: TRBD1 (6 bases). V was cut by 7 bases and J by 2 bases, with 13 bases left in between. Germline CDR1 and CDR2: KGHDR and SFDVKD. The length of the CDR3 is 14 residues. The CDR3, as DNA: TGTGCCACCAGCCCGGGACAAATGAACTATGGCTACACCTTC. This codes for CATSPGQMNYGYTF.

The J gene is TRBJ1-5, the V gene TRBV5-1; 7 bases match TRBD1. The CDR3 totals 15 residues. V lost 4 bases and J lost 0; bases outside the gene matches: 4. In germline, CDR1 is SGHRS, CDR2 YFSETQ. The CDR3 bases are TGCGCCAGCAGCCCGGGACAGCTTAGCAATCAGCCCCAGCATTTT. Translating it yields CASSPGQLSNQPQHF.

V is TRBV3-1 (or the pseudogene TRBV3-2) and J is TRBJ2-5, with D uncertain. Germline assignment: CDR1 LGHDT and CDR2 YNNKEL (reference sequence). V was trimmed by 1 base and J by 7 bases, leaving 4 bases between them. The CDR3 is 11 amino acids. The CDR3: CASSQVMTQYF. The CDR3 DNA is TGTGCCAGCAGCCAAGTTATGACCCAGTACTTC.

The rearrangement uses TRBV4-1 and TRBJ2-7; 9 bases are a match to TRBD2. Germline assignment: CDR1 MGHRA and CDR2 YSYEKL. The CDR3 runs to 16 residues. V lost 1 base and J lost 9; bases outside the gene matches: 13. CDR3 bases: TGCGCCAGCAGCCAAGGCGCTGGCGGGGGGGAGGTCGGGCAGTACTTC. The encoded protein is CASSQGAGGGEVGQYF.

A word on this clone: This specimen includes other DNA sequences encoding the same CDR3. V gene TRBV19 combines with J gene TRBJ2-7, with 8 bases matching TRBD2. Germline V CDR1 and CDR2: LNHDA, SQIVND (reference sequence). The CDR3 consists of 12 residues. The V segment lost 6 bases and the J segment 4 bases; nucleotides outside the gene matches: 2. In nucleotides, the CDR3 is TGTGCCAGTAGCGGGGGGGCTTACGAGCAGTACTTC. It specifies CASSGGAYEQYF. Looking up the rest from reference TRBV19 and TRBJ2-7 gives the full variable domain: DGGITQSPKYLFRKEGQNVTLSCEQNLNHDAMYWYRQDPGQGLRLIYYSQIVNDFQKGDIAEGYSVSREKKESFPLTVTSAQKNPTAFYLCASSGGAYEQYFGPGTRLTVT.

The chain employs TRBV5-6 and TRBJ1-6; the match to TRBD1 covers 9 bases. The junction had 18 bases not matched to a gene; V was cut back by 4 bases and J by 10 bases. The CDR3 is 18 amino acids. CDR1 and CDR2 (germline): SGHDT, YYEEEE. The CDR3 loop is CASSTPIRQGGFGSPLHF. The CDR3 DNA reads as TGTGCCAGCAGCACCCCGATCCGACAGGGGGGTTTTGGCTCACCCCTCCACTTT.

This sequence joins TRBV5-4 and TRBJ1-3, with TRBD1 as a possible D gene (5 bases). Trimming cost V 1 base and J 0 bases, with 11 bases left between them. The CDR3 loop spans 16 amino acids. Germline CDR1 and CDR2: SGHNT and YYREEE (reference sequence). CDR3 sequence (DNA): TGTGCCAGCAGCTTGCAGGGATCCTTCTCTGGAAACACCATATATTTT. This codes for CASSLQGSFSGNTIYF.

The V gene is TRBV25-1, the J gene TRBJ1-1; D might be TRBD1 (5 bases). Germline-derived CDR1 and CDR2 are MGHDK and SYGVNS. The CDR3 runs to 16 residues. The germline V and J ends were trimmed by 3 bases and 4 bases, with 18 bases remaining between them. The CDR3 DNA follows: TGTGCCAGCAGTGACCAGGGCAGTTTCAGAGGCACTGAAGCTTTCTTT. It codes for CASSDQGSFRGTEAFF.

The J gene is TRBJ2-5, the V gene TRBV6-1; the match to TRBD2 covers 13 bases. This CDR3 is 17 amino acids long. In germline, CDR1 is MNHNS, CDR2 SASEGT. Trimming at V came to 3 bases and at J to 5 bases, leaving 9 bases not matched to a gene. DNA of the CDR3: TGTGCCAGCAGTGATCCGGGACTAGCGGGGCATCAGGAGACCCAGTACTTC. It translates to CASSDPGLAGHQETQYF.